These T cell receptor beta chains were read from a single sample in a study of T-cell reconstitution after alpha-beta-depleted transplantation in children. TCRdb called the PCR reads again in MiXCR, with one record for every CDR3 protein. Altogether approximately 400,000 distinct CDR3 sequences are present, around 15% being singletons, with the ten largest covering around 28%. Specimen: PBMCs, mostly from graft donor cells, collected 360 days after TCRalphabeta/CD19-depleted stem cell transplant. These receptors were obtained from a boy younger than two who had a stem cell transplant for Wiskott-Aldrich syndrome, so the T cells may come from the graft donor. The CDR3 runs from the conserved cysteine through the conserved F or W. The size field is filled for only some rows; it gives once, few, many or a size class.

CDR3 protein: CASSLRHMPLQETQYF; V gene: TRBV5-5; clone size: few
CDR3 protein: CASSQDLAGSFEQYF; V gene: TRBV4-1; clone size: .
CDR3 protein: CAITRQGQPTDTQYF; V gene: TRBV10-3; clone size: .
CDR3 protein: CSVDQGKQSYNEQFF; V gene: TRBV29-1; clone size: .
CDR3 protein: CASSHHRGIGDTQYF; V gene: TRBV28; clone size: few
CDR3 protein: CASSLALGGLGETQHF; V gene: TRBV7-9; clone size: .
CDR3 protein: CASSLAGGVAGANVLTF; V gene: TRBV5-8; clone size: few
CDR3 protein: CAISSPGDRGPSTDTQYF; V gene: TRBV10-3; clone size: .
CDR3 protein: CASSSSQGHFVQTSFYEQYF; V gene: TRBV6-2/TRBV6-3; clone size: few
CDR3 protein: CASKRGQAKGLAGLPGTQYF; V gene: TRBV21-1; clone size: few
CDR3 protein: CAITAGAGSSYNEQFF; V gene: TRBV10-3; clone size: few
CDR3 protein: CASRPSGRYIYEQYF; V gene: TRBV19; clone size: .
CDR3 protein: CASSLAGLAGGPRYEQYF; V gene: TRBV12-3/TRBV12-4; clone size: few
CDR3 protein: CASSATLNTGELFF; V gene: TRBV2; clone size: many
CDR3 protein: CASSAGTSGIYEQYF; V gene: TRBV9; clone size: many
CDR3 protein: CSVVDSYPYEQYF; V gene: TRBV29-1; clone size: .
CDR3 protein: CASSHPWTGGRDEQYF; V gene: TRBV3-1; clone size: once
CDR3 protein: CASSLEGQNYEQYF; V gene: TRBV5-1; clone size: many
CDR3 protein: CAIRDGLNSPLHF; V gene: TRBV10-3; clone size: .
CDR3 protein: CAISKGQNYGYTF; V gene: TRBV10-3; clone size: .
CDR3 protein: CASSSGQALARETQYF; V gene: TRBV11-2; clone size: few
CDR3 protein: CASSRGRAPGLVGTGELFF; V gene: TRBV3-1; clone size: .
CDR3 protein: CASSFIVGLAGLFQETQYF; V gene: TRBV11-1; clone size: many
CDR3 protein: CSAGRQGLNYGYTF; V gene: TRBV20-1; clone size: .
CDR3 protein: CASSSYGTSTDTQYF; V gene: TRBV12-3/TRBV12-4; clone size: few
CDR3 protein: CAISEWTGAAKNIQYF; V gene: TRBV10-3; clone size: .
CDR3 protein: CATRESPYEQYF; V gene: TRBV10-3; clone size: few
CDR3 protein: CASNKGLTYEQYF; V gene: TRBV2; clone size: few
CDR3 protein: CASSRDRGPFDTQYF; V gene: TRBV12-3/TRBV12-4; clone size: .
CDR3 protein: CASSLGSGAYNEQFF; V gene: TRBV5-1; clone size: few
CDR3 protein: CASSDTSGSADTQYF; V gene: TRBV2; clone size: few
CDR3 protein: CASSYSNGLAGTDTQYF; V gene: TRBV6-5; clone size: .
CDR3 protein: CASSEGLAGGWNEQFF; V gene: TRBV5-1; clone size: few
CDR3 protein: CATSRDTISDEQFF; V gene: TRBV15; clone size: few
CDR3 protein: CASAAGAGEKLFF; V gene: TRBV5-4; clone size: .
CDR3 protein: CATSDVLAGDPDTQYF; V gene: TRBV24-1; clone size: few
CDR3 protein: CATSNTLAGGPSTDTQYF; V gene: TRBV15; clone size: few
CDR3 protein: CASIGTPSSEQYF; V gene: TRBV2; clone size: few
CDR3 protein: CAISESDLGYNEQFF; V gene: TRBV10-3; clone size: .
CDR3 protein: CASSLLGLAGTYNEQFF; V gene: TRBV5-1; clone size: few
CDR3 protein: CATSRWSDTDTQYF; V gene: TRBV15; clone size: .
CDR3 protein: CASSQRLAGGPNEQYF; V gene: TRBV3-1; clone size: .
CDR3 protein: CASSLRDRGKGIQYF; V gene: TRBV7-8; clone size: .
CDR3 protein: CASSQGQPTDTQYF; V gene: TRBV5-4; clone size: few
CDR3 protein: CASSGVRNSWGETQYF; V gene: TRBV25-1; clone size: few
CDR3 protein: CASSLEVAGYLGNEQFF; V gene: TRBV5-1; clone size: many
CDR3 protein: CASSQVREGADTQYF; V gene: TRBV4-1; clone size: few
CDR3 protein: CASSPRTGKDTQYF; V gene: TRBV27; clone size: .
CDR3 protein: CASSATRRVISGYTF; V gene: TRBV12-3/TRBV12-4; clone size: .
CDR3 protein: CSARRGTSGRAITDTQYF; V gene: TRBV20-1; clone size: .
CDR3 protein: CASSVRDSGYTF; V gene: TRBV7-2; clone size: .
CDR3 protein: CASSSPTGVSYEQYF; V gene: TRBV5-5; clone size: .
CDR3 protein: CASSLPGLAGAETQYF; V gene: TRBV9; clone size: few